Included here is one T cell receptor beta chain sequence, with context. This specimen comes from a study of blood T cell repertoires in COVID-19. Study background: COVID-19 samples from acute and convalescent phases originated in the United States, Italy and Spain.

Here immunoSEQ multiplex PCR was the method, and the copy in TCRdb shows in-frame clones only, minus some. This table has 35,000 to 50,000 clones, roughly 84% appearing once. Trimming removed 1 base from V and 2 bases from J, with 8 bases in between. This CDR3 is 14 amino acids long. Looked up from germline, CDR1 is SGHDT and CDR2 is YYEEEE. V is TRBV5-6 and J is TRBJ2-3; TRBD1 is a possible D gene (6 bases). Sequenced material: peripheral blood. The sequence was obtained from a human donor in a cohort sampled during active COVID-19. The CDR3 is CASSLTGPTDTQYF. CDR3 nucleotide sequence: TGTGCCAGCAGCTTGACAGGGCCCACAGATACGCAGTATTTT.